This T cell receptor (beta chain) is drawn from a study of T cells in Graves' hyperthyroidism and ophthalmopathy. No progression to ophthalmopathy during 18 months of follow-up defined stable disease. Cells are PBMCs isolated from 10 ml of fresh blood. Amplified regions were TCR beta CDR3 sequences from RNA transcripts. When the TCR CDR3 underwent first-round RT-PCR, the HTBI primer set was used. Each CDR3 protein is one row after TCRdb ran MiXCR on the multiplex PCR reads. The sample has hundreds of thousands of distinct CDR3 sequences; 38% are singletons. The sequence was collected from a man aged 18-30 years with Graves' hyperthyroidism. Sample: blood.

The CDR3 DNA sequence: TGTGCCAGCAGTTTTGATGGGACTAGCGCCGGGGAGCTGTTTTTT. This gives the protein CASSFDGTSAGELFF. This chain connects TRBV7-8 to TRBJ2-2; TRBD2 matches at 10 bases. Germline CDR1 is SGHVS and CDR2 is FQNEAQ. V shed 6 bases, J shed 6 bases, and the junction held 7 bases outside the gene matches. The CDR3 has 15 residues.